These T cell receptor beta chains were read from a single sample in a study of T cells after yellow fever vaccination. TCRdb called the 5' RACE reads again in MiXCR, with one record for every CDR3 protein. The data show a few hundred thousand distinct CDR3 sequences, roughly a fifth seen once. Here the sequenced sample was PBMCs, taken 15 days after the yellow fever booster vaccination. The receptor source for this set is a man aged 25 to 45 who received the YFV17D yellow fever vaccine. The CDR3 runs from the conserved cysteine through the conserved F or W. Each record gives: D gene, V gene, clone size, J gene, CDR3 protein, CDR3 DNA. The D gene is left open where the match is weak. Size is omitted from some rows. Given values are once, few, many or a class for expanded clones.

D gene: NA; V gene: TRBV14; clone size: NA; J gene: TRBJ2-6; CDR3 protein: CASSQALALSSGANVLTF; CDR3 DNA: TGTGCCAGCAGCCAAGCTCTAGCGTTAAGCTCTGGGGCCAACGTCCTGACTTTC
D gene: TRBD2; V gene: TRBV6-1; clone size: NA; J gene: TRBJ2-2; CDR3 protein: CASRAGVATGELFF; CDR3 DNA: TGTGCCAGCAGGGCGGGAGTGGCCACCGGGGAGCTGTTTTTT
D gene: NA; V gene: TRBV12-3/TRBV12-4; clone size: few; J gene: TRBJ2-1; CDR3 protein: CASSYAGTKDNEQFF; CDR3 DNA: TGTGCCAGCAGTTACGCCGGGACGAAGGACAATGAGCAGTTCTTC
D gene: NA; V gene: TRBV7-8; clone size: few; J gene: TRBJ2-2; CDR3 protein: CASTSGQNTGELFF; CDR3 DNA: TGTGCCAGCACCTCAGGACAGAACACCGGGGAGCTGTTTTTT
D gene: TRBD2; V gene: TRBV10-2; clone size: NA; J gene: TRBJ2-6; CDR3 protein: CASRDGGGLASGANVLTF; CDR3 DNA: TGCGCCAGCAGGGACGGGGGGGGGCTTGCTTCTGGGGCCAACGTCCTGACTTTC
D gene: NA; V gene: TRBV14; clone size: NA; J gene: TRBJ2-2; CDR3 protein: CASSQALNTGELFF; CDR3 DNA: TGTGCCAGCAGCCAAGCCCTGAACACCGGGGAGCTGTTTTTT
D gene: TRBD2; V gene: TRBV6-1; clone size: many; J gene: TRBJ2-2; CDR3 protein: CASIGGVNTGELFF; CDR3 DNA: TGTGCCAGCATTGGGGGGGTGAACACCGGGGAGCTGTTTTTT
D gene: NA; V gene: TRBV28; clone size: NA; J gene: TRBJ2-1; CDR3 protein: CASRGASYNEQFF; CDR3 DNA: TGTGCCAGCAGGGGGGCCTCCTACAATGAGCAGTTCTTC
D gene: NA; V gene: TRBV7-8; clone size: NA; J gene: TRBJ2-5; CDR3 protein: CASSLTAGMETQYF; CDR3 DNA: TGTGCCAGCAGCTTAACTGCAGGGATGGAGACCCAGTACTTC
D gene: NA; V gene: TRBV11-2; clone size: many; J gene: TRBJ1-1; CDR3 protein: CASSLDGSYTEAFF; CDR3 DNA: TGTGCCAGCAGCTTAGATGGATCATACACTGAAGCTTTCTTT
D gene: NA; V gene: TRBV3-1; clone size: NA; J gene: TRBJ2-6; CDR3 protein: CASSQTTSGANVLTF; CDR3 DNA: TGTGCCAGCAGCCAAACGACCTCTGGGGCCAACGTCCTGACTTTC
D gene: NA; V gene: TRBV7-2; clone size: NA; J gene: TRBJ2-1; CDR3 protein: CASSPRGAENEQFF; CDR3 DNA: TGTGCCAGCAGCCCCCGGGGTGCGGAAAATGAGCAGTTCTTC
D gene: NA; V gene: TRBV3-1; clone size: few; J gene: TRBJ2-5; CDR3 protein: CASSQGGGSEETQYF; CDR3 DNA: TGTGCCAGCAGCCAGGGAGGGGGATCGGAGGAGACCCAGTACTTC
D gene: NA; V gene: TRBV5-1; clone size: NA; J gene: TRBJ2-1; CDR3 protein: CASSYEGTLYPEQFF; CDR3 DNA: TGCGCCAGCAGCTATGAAGGGACTCTTTATCCGGAGCAGTTCTTC
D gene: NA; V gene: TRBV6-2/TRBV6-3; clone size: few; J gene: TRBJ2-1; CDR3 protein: CASSYSSGGVYNEQFF; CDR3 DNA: TGTGCCAGCAGTTACTCGAGCGGCGGAGTGTACAATGAGCAGTTCTTC
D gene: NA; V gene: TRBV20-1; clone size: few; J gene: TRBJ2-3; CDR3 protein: CSARSAGWAGYSTDTQYF; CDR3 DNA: TGCAGTGCTAGGTCTGCGGGCTGGGCGGGGTATAGCACAGATACGCAGTATTTT
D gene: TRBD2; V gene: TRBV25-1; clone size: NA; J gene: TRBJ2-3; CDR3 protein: CASSDLTSGRAGDTQYF; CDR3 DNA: TGTGCCAGCAGTGACCTAACTAGCGGGAGGGCAGGAGATACGCAGTATTTT